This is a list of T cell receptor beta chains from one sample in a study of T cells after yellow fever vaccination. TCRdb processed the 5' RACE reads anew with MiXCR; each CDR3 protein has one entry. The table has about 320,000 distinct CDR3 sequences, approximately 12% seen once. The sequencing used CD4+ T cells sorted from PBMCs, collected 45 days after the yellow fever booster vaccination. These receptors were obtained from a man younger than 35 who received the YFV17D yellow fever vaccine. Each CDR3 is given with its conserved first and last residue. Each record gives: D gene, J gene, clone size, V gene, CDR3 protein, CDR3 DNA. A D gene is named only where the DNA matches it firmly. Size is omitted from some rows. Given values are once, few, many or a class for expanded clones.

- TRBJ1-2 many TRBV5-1 CASSLGQDYGYTF TGCGCCAGCAGCTTGGGACAGGACTATGGCTACACCTTC
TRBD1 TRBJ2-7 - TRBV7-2 CASSLRRDRGREQYF TGTGCCAGCAGCTTAAGGCGGGACAGGGGTCGCGAGCAGTACTTC
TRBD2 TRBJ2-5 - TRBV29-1 CSVASGVDTQYF TGCAGCGTTGCTAGCGGGGTAGATACCCAGTACTTC
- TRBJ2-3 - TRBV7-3 CASSTDVDGTDTQYF TGTGCCAGCAGCACCGACGTGGATGGCACAGATACGCAGTATTTT
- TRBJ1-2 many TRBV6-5 CASSQTGGYGYTF TGTGCCAGCAGCCAGACCGGCGGCTATGGCTACACCTTC
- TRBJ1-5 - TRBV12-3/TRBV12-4 CASTLQRGNQPQHF TGTGCCAGCACCCTTCAGCGAGGCAATCAGCCCCAGCATTTT
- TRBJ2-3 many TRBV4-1 CASSLTSGDTQYF TGCGCCAGCAGCCTAACGTCTGGGGATACGCAGTATTTT
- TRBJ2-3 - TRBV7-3 CASSYWGVSTDTQYF TGTGCCAGCAGTTACTGGGGCGTAAGCACAGATACGCAGTATTTT
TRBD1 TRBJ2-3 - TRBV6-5 CASGWDRAVDTQYF TGTGCCAGTGGGTGGGACAGGGCTGTAGATACGCAGTATTTT
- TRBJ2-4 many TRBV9 CASSVLAGTYSIQYF TGTGCCAGCAGCGTCCTAGCCGGGACCTACAGCATTCAGTACTTC
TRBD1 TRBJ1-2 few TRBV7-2 CASSQGGTMGYTF TGTGCCAGCAGCCAGGGGGGGACTATGGGGTACACCTTC
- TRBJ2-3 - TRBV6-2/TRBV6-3 CASSYSIGSTSTDTQYF TGTGCCAGCAGTTACTCTATCGGGTCAACTAGCACAGATACGCAGTATTTT
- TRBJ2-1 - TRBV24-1 CATSEPDNEQFF TGTGCCACCAGTGAACCTGACAATGAGCAGTTCTTC
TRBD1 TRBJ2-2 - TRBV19 CASSIDAPTGGSTGELFF TGTGCCAGTAGTATAGATGCTCCCACAGGGGGCTCCACCGGGGAGCTGTTTTTT
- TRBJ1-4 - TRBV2 CASSRDGERKLFF TGTGCCAGCAGCCGGGACGGGGAAAGAAAACTGTTTTTT
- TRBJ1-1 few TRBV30 CAWYSRWNTEAFF TGTGCCTGGTACAGCAGGTGGAACACTGAAGCTTTCTTT
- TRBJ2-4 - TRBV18 CASSPPGQGLAKNIQYF TGTGCCAGCTCACCACCGGGGCAGGGACTAGCCAAAAACATTCAGTACTTC
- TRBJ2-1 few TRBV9 CASSVLGSQVLGDEQFF TGTGCCAGCAGTGTATTGGGTAGCCAGGTGCTAGGGGATGAGCAGTTCTTC
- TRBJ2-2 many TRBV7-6 CASSARSTTGELFF TGTGCCAGCAGCGCCCGGTCGACCACCGGGGAGCTGTTTTTT
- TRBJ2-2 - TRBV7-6 CASSLIAFNTGELFF TGTGCCAGCAGCTTAATAGCGTTCAACACCGGGGAGCTGTTTTTT
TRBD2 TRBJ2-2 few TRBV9 CASSVSGGRGTGELFF TGTGCCAGCAGCGTGAGCGGGGGGCGGGGCACCGGGGAGCTGTTTTTT
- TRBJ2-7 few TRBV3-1 CASSLLAEQYF TGTGCCAGCAGCCTCCTGGCCGAGCAGTACTTC
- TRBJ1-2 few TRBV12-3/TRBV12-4 CASIRGFDGYTF TGTGCCAGCATCAGGGGTTTTGATGGCTACACCTTC
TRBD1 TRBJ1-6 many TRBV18 CASSPGQGVSPLHF TGTGCCAGCTCGCCGGGACAGGGGGTTTCACCCCTCCACTTT
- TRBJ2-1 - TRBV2 CASSFDLSARFF TGTGCCAGCAGTTTCGACCTCTCCGCGAGGTTCTTC
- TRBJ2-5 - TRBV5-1 CASRLAGELETQYF TGCGCCAGCAGACTGGCCGGGGAACTCGAGACCCAGTACTTC
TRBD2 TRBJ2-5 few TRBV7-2 CASSREPLTSGGTQETQYF TGTGCCAGCAGCCGAGAGCCACTTACTAGCGGGGGGACCCAAGAGACCCAGTACTTC
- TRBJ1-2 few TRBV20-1 CSPTSGDSAYGYTF TGCAGTCCTACCTCAGGGGATTCGGCCTATGGCTACACCTTC
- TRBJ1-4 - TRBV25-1 CASSEWNSNEKLFF TGTGCCAGCAGTGAATGGAATTCTAATGAAAAACTGTTTTTT
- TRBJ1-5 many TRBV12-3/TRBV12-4 CASSLFSNQPQHF TGTGCCAGCAGTTTGTTTAGCAATCAGCCCCAGCATTTT
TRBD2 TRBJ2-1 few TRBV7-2 CASSLQAGGSYNEQFF TGTGCCAGCAGCTTACAAGCGGGGGGCTCCTACAATGAGCAGTTCTTC
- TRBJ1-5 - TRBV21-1 CASSLATRNQPQHF TGTGCCAGCAGTTTAGCAACTCGGAATCAGCCCCAGCATTTT
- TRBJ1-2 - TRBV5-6 CASSLEVVYTF TGTGCCAGCAGCTTGGAGGTGGTCTACACCTTC
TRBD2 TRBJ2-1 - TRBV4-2 CASSQGGGYNEQFF TGTGCCAGCAGCCAAGGGGGGGGCTACAATGAGCAGTTCTTC
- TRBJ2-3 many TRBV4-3 CASSQDIHTSTDTQYF TGCGCCAGCAGCCAAGATATTCATACTAGCACAGATACGCAGTATTTT
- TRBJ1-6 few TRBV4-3 CASSRVNSPLHF TGCGCCAGCAGTCGAGTTAATTCACCCCTCCACTTT
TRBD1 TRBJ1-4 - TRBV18 CASSRTGAVEKLFF TGTGCCAGCTCACGCACAGGGGCTGTTGAAAAACTGTTTTTT
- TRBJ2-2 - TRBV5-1 CASSVGTEGTGELFF TGCGCCAGCAGCGTCGGGACCGAGGGCACCGGGGAGCTGTTTTTT
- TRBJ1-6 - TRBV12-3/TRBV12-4 CASSLKLRSPLHF TGTGCCAGCAGTTTAAAGTTGCGTTCACCCCTCCACTTT
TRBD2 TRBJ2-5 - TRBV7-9 CASSSPGHSGGISETQYF TGTGCCAGCAGCTCCCCGGGGCATAGCGGGGGGATCTCGGAGACCCAGTACTTC
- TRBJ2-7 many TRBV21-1 CANHRLPYEQYF TGTGCCAATCACAGGTTGCCCTACGAGCAGTACTTC
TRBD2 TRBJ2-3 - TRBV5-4 CASSLPAGVKGTQYF TGTGCCAGCAGCTTGCCAGCGGGGGTGAAGGGGACGCAGTATTTT
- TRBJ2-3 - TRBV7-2 CASSLKYADTQYF TGTGCCAGCAGCTTAAAATATGCAGATACGCAGTATTTT
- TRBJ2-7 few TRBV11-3 CASSLRGDYEQYF TGTGCCAGCAGCTTGAGAGGAGACTACGAGCAGTACTTC
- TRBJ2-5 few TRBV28 CASASEGAGKETQYF TGTGCCAGCGCTTCTGAGGGCGCAGGGAAAGAGACCCAGTACTTC
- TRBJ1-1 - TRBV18 CASSLSDPNTEAFF TGTGCCAGCTCTCTATCAGACCCGAACACTGAAGCTTTCTTT
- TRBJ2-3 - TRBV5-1 CASSLLGRLDTQYF TGCGCCAGCAGCTTGCTCGGTCGGCTGGATACGCAGTATTTT
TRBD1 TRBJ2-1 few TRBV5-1 CASSSGTGDEQFF TGCGCCAGCAGCTCCGGGACAGGCGATGAGCAGTTCTTC
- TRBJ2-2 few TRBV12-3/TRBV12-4 CASSLFKDGELFF TGTGCCAGCAGTTTATTTAAGGACGGGGAGCTGTTTTTT
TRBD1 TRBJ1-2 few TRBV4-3 CASSQARQGYGYTF TGCGCCAGCAGCCAAGCCCGACAGGGGTATGGCTACACCTTC
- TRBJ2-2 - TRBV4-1 CASSQGLARNTGELFF TGCGCCAGCAGCCAAGGGCTAGCGAGGAACACCGGGGAGCTGTTTTTT
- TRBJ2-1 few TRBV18 CASSQAGPYNEQFF TGTGCCAGCTCACAGGCGGGGCCTTACAATGAGCAGTTCTTC
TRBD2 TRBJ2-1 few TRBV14 CASSQGLAGVREQFF TGTGCCAGCAGCCAAGGACTAGCGGGGGTCCGTGAGCAGTTCTTC
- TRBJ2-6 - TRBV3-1 CASSHGLSGANVLTF TGTGCCAGCAGTCACGGGCTCTCTGGGGCCAACGTCCTGACTTTC
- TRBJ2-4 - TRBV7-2 CASSLVSGAENIQYF TGTGCCAGCAGCTTAGTTTCGGGGGCAGAAAACATTCAGTACTTC
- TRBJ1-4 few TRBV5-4 CASSMDSSNEKLFF TGTGCCAGCAGCATGGACAGTTCTAATGAAAAACTGTTTTTT
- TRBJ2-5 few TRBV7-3 CASSYRDRETQYF TGTGCCAGCAGCTACCGGGACCGAGAGACCCAGTACTTC
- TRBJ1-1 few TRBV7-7 CASSPNPQGITEAFF TGTGCCAGCAGCCCCAACCCCCAGGGCATCACTGAAGCTTTCTTT